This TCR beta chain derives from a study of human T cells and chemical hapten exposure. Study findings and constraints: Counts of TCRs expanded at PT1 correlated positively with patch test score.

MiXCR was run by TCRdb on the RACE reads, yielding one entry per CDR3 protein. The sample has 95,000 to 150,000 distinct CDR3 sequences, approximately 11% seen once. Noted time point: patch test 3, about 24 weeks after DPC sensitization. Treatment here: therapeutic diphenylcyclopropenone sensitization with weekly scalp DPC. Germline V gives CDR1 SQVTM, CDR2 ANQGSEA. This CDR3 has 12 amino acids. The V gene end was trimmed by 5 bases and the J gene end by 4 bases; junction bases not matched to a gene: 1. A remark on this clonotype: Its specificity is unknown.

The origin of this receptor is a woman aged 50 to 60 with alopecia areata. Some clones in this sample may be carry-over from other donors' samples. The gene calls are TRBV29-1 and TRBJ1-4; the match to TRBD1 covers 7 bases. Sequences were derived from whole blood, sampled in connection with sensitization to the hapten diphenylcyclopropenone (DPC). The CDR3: CSVQGDNEKLFF. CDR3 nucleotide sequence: TGCAGCGTTCAGGGGGATAATGAAAAACTGTTTTTT.